The 6 T cell receptor beta chains below all came from one sample that was sequenced in a study of T cell responses to AZD1222 COVID-19 vaccine. Clones were sequenced by immunoSEQ multiplex PCR, and TCRdb holds only the in-frame ones, with some missing. The repertoire holds about 130,000 clones, with 85% to 90% as singletons. Specimen: peripheral blood, collected on day 0 of AZD1222 vaccination. These receptors were collected from an adult in good health.

The chain links TRBV18 to TRBJ1-2; D gene uncertain. Per the germline V gene, CDR1 is KGHSH and CDR2 is LQKENI. The CDR3 consists of 15 residues. Trimming took off 3 bases at V and 0 bases at J, with 11 bases between the two ends. CDR3 loop: CASSPGAPTNYGYTF. CDR3 nucleotides: TGTGCCAGCTCACCTGGTGCACCTACTAACTATGGCTACACCTTC. Drawing the rest from reference TRBV18 and TRBJ1-2, the complete variable domain is NAGVMQNPRHLVRRRGQEARLRCSPMKGHSHVYWYRQLPEEGLKFMVYLQKENIIDESGMPKERFSAEFPKEGPSILRIQQVVRGDSAAYFCASSPGAPTNYGYTFGSGTRLTVV.

This sequence joins TRBV6-4 and TRBJ2-5; 11 bases are a match to TRBD1. V lost 5 bases and J lost 4; bases outside the gene matches: 6. The CDR3 has 15 residues. CDR1 is MRHNA and CDR2 is SNTAGT in the germline V gene. CDR3: CASSPGTGGPETQYF. In nucleotides, the CDR3 is TGTGCCAGCAGTCCCGGGACAGGGGGGCCAGAGACCCAGTACTTC.

V is TRBV6-6 and J is TRBJ2-5; TRBD2 matches 8 bases. The CDR3 length is 16 residues. The ends lost 0 bases at V and 2 bases at J; junction bases unmatched: 5. Germline lookup yields CDR1 MNHNY and CDR2 SVGAGI (reference sequence). CDR3 sequence (DNA): TGTGCCAGCAGTTACTCGTTCGCGGGAGGTCAAGAGACCCAGTACTTC. This sequence encodes CASSYSFAGGQETQYF.

The chain uses TRBV29-1 and TRBJ2-7, with D possibly matching TRBD1 (7 bases). The germline V gene has CDR1 SQVTM and CDR2 ANQGSEA. The CDR3 covers 10 residues. V was clipped by 7 bases and J by 9 bases, with 13 bases between them. The CDR3 reads CSATGTAQYF. In DNA, the CDR3 is TGCAGCGCGACAGGGACTGCGCAGTACTTC.

The J gene is TRBJ2-2, the V gene TRBV19, with unresolved D. The CDR3 extends over 16 amino acids. Trimming left V 2 bases short and J 6 bases short, with 16 bases between. The germline V gene encodes CDR1 LNHDA and CDR2 SQIVND (reference sequence). CDR3 region: CASSIRAFVSAGELFF. Written as DNA, the CDR3 is TGTGCCAGTAGTATAAGGGCGTTCGTCTCGGCCGGGGAGCTGTTTTTT.

This chain links TRBV7-9 with TRBJ2-2; D gene unclear. This CDR3 region has 15 residues. Germline V gene sequence: CDR1 SEHNR, CDR2 FQNEAQ (reference sequence). The V gene lost 4 bases and the J gene lost 0 bases, with 9 bases spanning the gap. CDR3 coding DNA: TGTGCCAGCAGCTACGGACGGACGAACACCGGGGAGCTGTTTTTT. Translating it yields CASSYGRTNTGELFF.